This section outlines one T cell receptor (beta chain) sequence together with its context. This specimen belongs to a study of T cell responses to AZD1222 COVID-19 vaccine. Per germline, CDR1 MNHEY and CDR2 SMNVEV (reference sequence). The V end was cut by 6 bases, the J end by 7 bases, with 5 bases between. The CDR3 length is 10 residues. Generated by immunoSEQ multiplex PCR, the TCRdb table keeps only in-frame clones and is missing some. The table has approximately 76,000 clones, about 93% seen once. The TCR comes from an adult in good health. The rearrangement links TRBV27 to TRBJ2-3; D remains unclear. The input for sequencing was peripheral blood, taken on day 0 of MenACWY control vaccination. The CDR3 nucleotides are TGTGCCAGCAGGGACCATACGCAGTATTTT. It specifies CASRDHTQYF.